The 12 T cell receptor beta chains reported below all come from one sample, sequenced in a study of identifying expanded T cells in peripheral blood. The protocol was immunoSEQ multiplex PCR, while the TCRdb copy is restricted to in-frame clones and leaves out a portion. The data show 90,000 to 100,000 clones, more than 70% seen once. The sample was blood. The source is a person aged 18-70 years in good health.

The gene calls are TRBV28 and TRBJ2-6; D remains unclear. Germline CDR1 and CDR2: MDHEN and SYDVKM. V was pared by 2 bases and J by 4 bases, with 9 bases between. The CDR3 is 15 amino acids. The CDR3, as DNA: TGTGCCAGCAGTTTAACCCGATACGGGGCCAACGTCCTGACTTTC. As protein: CASSLTRYGANVLTF. Full variable domain (rest looked up from reference TRBV28 and TRBJ2-6): DVKVTQSSRYLVKRTGEKVFLECVQDMDHENMFWYRQDPGLGLRLIYFSYDVKMKEKGDIPEGYSVSREKKERFSLILESASTNQTSMYLCASSLTRYGANVLTFGAGSRLTVL.

The chain couples TRBV5-1 to TRBJ1-1, with TRBD1 as a possible D gene (6 bases). This CDR3 contains 14 residues. The V gene lost 4 bases and the J gene lost 4 bases, with 14 bases spanning the gap. Germline CDR1 SGHRS, CDR2 YFSETQ. CDR3 residues: CASSLGTMFTEAFF. CDR3 DNA sequence: TGCGCCAGCAGCCTAGGGACAATGTTCACTGAAGCTTTCTTT.

The chain recombines TRBV9 with TRBJ2-5; D perhaps matches TRBD1 (6 bases). CDR3 length: 17 residues. V was clipped by 3 bases and J by 1 base, with 19 bases between them. CDR1 is SGDLS and CDR2 is YYNGEE in the germline V gene. CDR3 region: CASSGGQRAGLQETQYF. The CDR3 nucleotides are TGTGCCAGCAGCGGGGGACAAAGAGCCGGCCTCCAAGAGACCCAGTACTTC.

The chain couples TRBV30 to TRBJ2-1; D is ambiguous. Trimming left V 2 bases short and J 8 bases short, with 7 bases between. Per the germline V gene, CDR1 is GTSNPN and CDR2 is SVGIG (reference sequence). CDR3 length equals 11 residues. CDR3 DNA: TGTGCCTGGAGTAGAGGAGATGAGCAGTTCTTC. This translates into CAWSRGDEQFF.

The J gene is TRBJ2-1, the V gene TRBV10-3; TRBD2 is a possible D gene (5 bases). Germline V gene data show CDR1 as ENHRY and CDR2 as SYGVKD. The CDR3 covers 14 residues. The V gene lost 11 bases and the J gene lost 7 bases, with 21 bases spanning the gap. The CDR3 sequence: CASTPVGSGNEQFF. Here the CDR3 DNA reads TGTGCCTCCACACCCGTAGGGAGCGGTAATGAGCAGTTCTTC.

The table lists this clone with a count of one. The chain recombines TRBV12-5 with TRBJ2-3; D is possibly TRBD2 (5 bases). The CDR3 is made up of 14 amino acids. CDR1 is LGHNT and CDR2 is FRNRAP in the germline V gene. V was shortened by 2 bases and J by 5 bases, with 11 bases between the two germline ends. The DNA of the CDR3 is TGTGCTAGTGGTTTGACTAGTTCTGGAGATACGCAGTATTTT. Its protein product is CASGLTSSGDTQYF.

The chain combines TRBV11-3 with TRBJ2-6; unclear D gene. The germline V gene encodes CDR1 SGHNT and CDR2 YENEEA. Between the trimmed V and J ends, which lost 5 bases and 0 bases, there was a span of 8 bases. This CDR3 is 15 amino acids long. The CDR3 DNA follows: TGTGCCAGCAGCCCCCATTCCTCTGGGGCCAACGTCCTGACTTTC. Amino acid sequence: CASSPHSSGANVLTF.

The chain joins TRBV7-8 to TRBJ2-1, with D unclear. V lost 0 bases and J 4 bases, leaving 7 bases between the germline ends. Germline V gene sequence: CDR1 SGHVS, CDR2 FQNEAQ. CDR3 size: 14 residues. The CDR3 region is CASSLAGKYNEQFF. The DNA of the CDR3 is TGTGCCAGCAGCTTAGCGGGGAAATACAATGAGCAGTTCTTC.

The V call is TRBV28, the J call TRBJ2-7, with 9 bases fitting TRBD1. J gave up 6 bases and V 4 bases, and 7 bases lay outside the gene matches. This CDR3 is built from 14 residues. Germline V gene sequence: CDR1 MDHEN, CDR2 SYDVKM. CDR3 sequence: CASSSPGQGREQYF. The CDR3 bases are TGTGCCAGCAGTTCTCCGGGACAGGGACGCGAGCAGTACTTC. Complete variable domain (other parts from reference TRBV28 and TRBJ2-7): DVKVTQSSRYLVKRTGEKVFLECVQDMDHENMFWYRQDPGLGLRLIYFSYDVKMKEKGDIPEGYSVSREKKERFSLILESASTNQTSMYLCASSSPGQGREQYFGPGTRLTVT.

This clone has only a few counts. This rearrangement joins TRBV4-1 to TRBJ1-2; weak D call: TRBD1 (5 bases). The length of the CDR3 is 13 residues. The V gene's germline CDR1 is MGHRA and CDR2 YSYEKL. V lost 1 base, J lost 8 bases, and 11 bases lay in between. The CDR3: CASSQGTGRGYTF. DNA for the CDR3: TGCGCCAGCAGCCAAGGAACAGGCCGGGGCTACACCTTC.

This clone has a handful of counts. The chain couples TRBV11-3 to TRBJ1-6; no firm D call. The germline gives CDR1 SGHNT, CDR2 YENEEA. The V end lost 2 bases, the J end lost 9 bases, and 11 bases lay between the germline ends. The CDR3 extends over 14 amino acids. This CDR3 reads CASSLTGYGSPLHF. CDR3 nucleotide sequence: TGTGCCAGCAGCTTAACGGGGTACGGTTCACCCCTCCACTTT.

The V gene is TRBV7-3, the J gene TRBJ2-4; D unresolved. Trimming cost V 2 bases and J 9 bases, with 11 bases left between them. CDR1 and CDR2 (germline): SGHTA, FQGTGA. There are 13 residues in the CDR3. The CDR3 sequence: CASSLEPWGIQYF. CDR3 coding DNA: TGTGCCAGCAGCTTAGAACCTTGGGGCATTCAGTACTTC.